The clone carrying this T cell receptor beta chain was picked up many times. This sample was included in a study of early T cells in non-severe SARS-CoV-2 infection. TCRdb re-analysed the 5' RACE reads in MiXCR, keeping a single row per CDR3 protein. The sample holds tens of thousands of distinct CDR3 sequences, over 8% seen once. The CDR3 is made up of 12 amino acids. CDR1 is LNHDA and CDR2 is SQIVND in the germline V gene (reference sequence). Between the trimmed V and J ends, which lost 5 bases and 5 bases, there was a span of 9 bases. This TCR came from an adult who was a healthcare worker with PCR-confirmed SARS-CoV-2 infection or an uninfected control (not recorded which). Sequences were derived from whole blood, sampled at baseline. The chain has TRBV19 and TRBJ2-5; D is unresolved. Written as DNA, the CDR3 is TGTGCCAGTAGTCTCCCCCAGGAGACCCAGTACTTC. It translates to CASSLPQETQYF. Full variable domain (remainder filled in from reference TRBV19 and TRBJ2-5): DGGITQSPKYLFRKEGQNVTLSCEQNLNHDAMYWYRQDPGQGLRLIYYSQIVNDFQKGDIAEGYSVSREKKESFPLTVTSAQKNPTAFYLCASSLPQETQYFGPGTRLLVL.